The 25 T cell receptor beta chains below come from one sample, sequenced in a study of identical twins. One entry per CDR3 protein, called by TCRdb with MiXCR from the 5' RACE reads. The repertoire includes hundreds of thousands of distinct CDR3 sequences, around 6.1% of them detected once, and roughly 1.6% sits in the top ten. The sample was naive T cells sorted from blood. The receptors come from a man between 18 and 29 years old in good health.

This clonotype was recorded at least ten times. V and J are TRBV6-1 and TRBJ2-2; 8 bases align to TRBD1. V shed 10 bases and J 2 bases; nucleotides not matched to a gene: 9. Germline V CDR1 and CDR2: MNHNS, SASEGT. CDR3 length: 15 residues. The CDR3 coding sequence is TGTGCCACCCCTGGACAGGGTTACAACACCGGGGAGCTGTTTTTT. It yields the protein CATPGQGYNTGELFF.

There are many counts of this clonotype. The rearrangement uses TRBV6-5 and TRBJ1-1, with 7 bases lining up with TRBD1. Germline-derived CDR1 and CDR2 are MNHEY and SVGAGI. Trimming cost V 4 bases and J 3 bases; bases outside gene matches: 2. The CDR3 has 13 amino acids. The CDR3 here is CASSFGTDTEAFF. CDR3 DNA sequence: TGTGCCAGCAGTTTCGGGACAGACACTGAAGCTTTCTTT.

This clonotype has more than one count but fewer than ten. The chain carries TRBV4-1 and TRBJ2-5, with D maybe TRBD2 (6 bases). The ends were cut back, 5 bases at V and 4 bases at J, with 17 bases in the middle. The CDR3 length is 15 residues. The germline gives CDR1 MGHRA, CDR2 YSYEKL. This chain's CDR3 is CASSATGSAGETQYF. The CDR3 DNA is TGCGCCAGCAGCGCAACCGGGAGCGCGGGAGAGACCCAGTACTTC.

The chain combines TRBV5-1 with TRBJ2-1, with TRBD2 matching 12 bases. Germline CDR1 and CDR2: SGHRS and YFSETQ. The CDR3 loop spans 16 amino acids. J was trimmed by 6 bases and V by 2 bases; bases with no gene match: 6. CDR3 in DNA: TGCGCCAGCAGCTTTACCCTAGCGGGAGGGGGCAATGAGCAGTTCTTC. Translation: CASSFTLAGGGNEQFF.

This clonotype was recorded at least ten times. J is TRBJ2-1 and V is TRBV29-1; 7 bases align to TRBD1. The CDR3 totals 12 residues. Germline trimming cut 3 bases from V and 8 bases from J; bases unmatched to any gene: 4. Germline CDR1 SQVTM, CDR2 ANQGSEA. The CDR3 region is CSVEGQGDEQFF. CDR3 DNA: TGCAGCGTTGAGGGCCAGGGGGATGAGCAGTTCTTC.

The chain carries TRBV5-1 and TRBJ1-2; possibly TRBD1 for D (5 bases). The V end lost 0 bases, the J end lost 4 bases, and 13 bases lay between the germline ends. Germline V CDR1 and CDR2: SGHRS, YFSETQ. This CDR3 is built from 15 residues. CDR3 in amino acids: CASSLDLGELYGYTF. CDR3 nucleotides: TGCGCCAGCAGCTTGGACTTGGGGGAACTCTATGGCTACACCTTC.

This clonotype was seen repeatedly, ten times or more. The J gene is TRBJ2-1, the V gene TRBV15; TRBD2 matches 8 bases. The CDR3 runs 16 residues. Trimming at V came to 7 bases and at J to 5 bases, leaving 13 bases not matched to a gene. Germline V CDR1 and CDR2: LNHNV, YYDKDF (reference sequence). Here the CDR3 DNA reads TGTGCCACCAACCTAGCGACGGGAGGGTTCGACAATGAGCAGTTCTTC. Its translation: CATNLATGGFDNEQFF.

This clonotype was observed a few times. This chain joins TRBV6-1 and TRBJ2-6; 7 bases are shared with TRBD1. Germline assignment: CDR1 MNHNS and CDR2 SASEGT. V was pared by 6 bases and J by 3 bases, with 8 bases of the junction left unmatched. This CDR3 is built from 16 residues. The CDR3 loop is CASRPNTGVGANVLTF. CDR3 bases: TGTGCCAGCAGACCGAACACAGGGGTTGGGGCCAACGTCCTGACTTTC.

The chain links TRBV15 to TRBJ2-1; 8 nucleotides line up with TRBD1. CDR3 length: 15 residues. The J segment lost 7 bases and the V segment lost 0 bases, leaving 5 bases of the junction unmatched. CDR1 LNHNV and CDR2 YYDKDF come from the germline V gene (reference sequence). As DNA, the CDR3 is TGTGCCACCAGCAGAGATAGGGACAGGACGAATGAGCAGTTCTTC. Translating it yields CATSRDRDRTNEQFF.

This clonotype has a count of ten or more. The CDR3 region is CASSPTDRGTGELFF. The CDR3 DNA is TGTGCCAGTAGTCCAACGGACAGGGGCACCGGGGAGCTGTTTTTT. The gene calls are TRBV19 and TRBJ2-2; 9 bases are shared with TRBD1. Germline CDR1 reads LNHDA; CDR2 reads SQIVND (reference sequence). CDR3 length: 15 residues. The J segment lost 4 bases and the V segment lost 5 bases, leaving 5 bases of the junction unmatched.

This clonotype turned up a few times. V and J are TRBV12-3 or TRBV12-4 and TRBJ1-2; perhaps TRBD1 as D (5 bases). The CDR3 sequence is 14 residues long. Trimming cost V 3 bases and J 11 bases, with 19 bases left between them. Written as DNA, the CDR3 is TGTGCCAGCAGTTTCGTAGGGGCGGGTCTGAGGTACACCTTC. It is translated as CASSFVGAGLRYTF.

This clonotype was observed a handful of times. The chain links TRBV12-3 or TRBV12-4 to TRBJ1-6; maybe TRBD1 (5 bases). The CDR3 totals 14 residues. V shed 3 bases and J shed 9 bases, with 12 bases lying between them. CDR3 sequence reads: CASSFGTASSPLHF. CDR3 coding DNA: TGTGCCAGCAGTTTCGGGACCGCGAGTTCACCCCTCCACTTT.

This clonotype was detected only a few times. V usage is TRBV30 and J usage is TRBJ2-1; TRBD2 matches 7 bases. CDR1 and CDR2 from the germline V gene are GTSNPN and SVGIG (reference sequence). V lost 0 bases and J lost 6; bases outside the gene matches: 8. The CDR3 has 15 residues. Here the CDR3 reads CAWSVQTSNLNEQFF. DNA for the CDR3: TGTGCCTGGAGTGTACAGACTAGCAATCTCAATGAGCAGTTCTTC.

This clonotype has ten or more counts. The chain links TRBV12-3 or TRBV12-4 to TRBJ2-1; D is uncertain. The V end was cut by 3 bases, the J end by 9 bases, with 6 bases between. The CDR3 contains 11 residues. This CDR3 reads CASSLWGEQFF. The DNA of the CDR3 is TGTGCCAGCAGTTTGTGGGGTGAGCAGTTCTTC.

This clonotype was counted at least ten times. The V gene is TRBV10-3, the J gene TRBJ2-3; the D is unclear. Trimming removed 7 bases at V and 0 bases at J, with 5 bases between. This CDR3 has 12 amino acids. The V gene's germline CDR1 is ENHRY and CDR2 SYGVKD. The CDR3 loop reads CAIKDSTDTQYF. In DNA form, the CDR3 reads TGTGCCATCAAGGACAGCACAGATACGCAGTATTTT.

This clonotype came up many times. The chain has TRBV7-9 and TRBJ2-1; 12 bases map to TRBD2. Unmatched junction bases numbered 7, after V lost 5 bases and J lost 5 bases. CDR3 length equals 16 residues. From germline, CDR1 is SEHNR and CDR2 FQNEAQ (reference sequence). The CDR3 DNA reads TGTGCCAGCAGCCCGACTAGCGGGAGATTCCACAATGAGCAGTTCTTC. Translated, it gives CASSPTSGRFHNEQFF.

The chain is built from TRBV12-3 or TRBV12-4 and TRBJ2-3, with 11 positions matching TRBD2. The CDR3 is 16 residues long. V shed 3 bases, J shed 5 bases, and the junction held 7 bases outside the gene matches. CDR3 region: CASSFISGRVVDTQYF. The CDR3 DNA reads TGTGCCAGCAGTTTTATTAGCGGGAGGGTTGTAGATACGCAGTATTTT.

This clonotype has at least ten counts. The gene calls are TRBV29-1 and TRBJ2-1; possible D gene TRBD2, 6 bases. Germline V gives CDR1 SQVTM, CDR2 ANQGSEA. The V end was cut by 6 bases, the J end by 1 base, with 13 bases between. CDR3 length: 14 amino acids. The CDR3 coding sequence is TGCAGCGTATGGGACGGGGGTTCCTACAATGAGCAGTTCTTC. Translated, it gives CSVWDGGSYNEQFF.

This clonotype was found many times. V gene TRBV20-1 combines with J gene TRBJ2-3; D gene uncertain. The CDR3 runs 14 residues. The germline V gene has CDR1 DFQATT and CDR2 SNEGSKA (reference sequence). V was pared by 3 bases and J by 4 bases, with 14 bases between. CDR3 amino acids: CSARGSKLSDTQYF. Here the CDR3 DNA reads TGCAGTGCTAGGGGCTCGAAGCTCTCAGATACGCAGTATTTT.

This clonotype occurred many times. The chain has TRBV27 and TRBJ2-7; D is possibly TRBD2 (6 bases). The CDR3 sequence is 12 residues long. Germline loops: CDR1 MNHEY, CDR2 SMNVEV (reference sequence). Trimming took off 6 bases at V and 5 bases at J, with 11 bases between the two ends. CDR3 loop: CASSPGLHEQYF. The CDR3 DNA is TGTGCCAGCAGCCCGGGACTTCACGAGCAGTACTTC.

V is TRBV25-1 and J is TRBJ2-7; a possible D gene is TRBD1 (6 bases). This CDR3 region has 13 residues. V shed 11 bases and J shed 1 base, with 15 bases lying between them. Germline V gene data show CDR1 as MGHDK and CDR2 as SYGVNS. The CDR3 region is CAATRQGSYEQYF. As DNA, the CDR3 is TGTGCCGCAACCAGGCAGGGGTCCTACGAGCAGTACTTC.

Ten or more counts support this clonotype. The chain joins TRBV14 to TRBJ2-1; 13 bases are a match to TRBD2. Germline V gene sequence: CDR1 SGHDN, CDR2 FVKESK. Trimming took 4 bases from V and 6 from J; bases not matched to a gene: 6. This CDR3 comprises 16 residues. CDR3 DNA: TGTGCCAGCAGCCCCATACTAGCGGGAGGGTTCAATGAGCAGTTCTTC. Translated, it gives CASSPILAGGFNEQFF.

This rearrangement joins TRBV4-2 to TRBJ1-1; D gene ambiguous. Germline CDR1 and CDR2: LGHNA and YNFKEQ. This CDR3 has 15 residues. V was trimmed by 0 bases and J by 4 bases, leaving 12 bases between them. The CDR3 is CASSQDSPGGTEAFF. The CDR3 DNA follows: TGTGCCAGCAGCCAAGATAGTCCAGGAGGCACTGAAGCTTTCTTT.

The chain employs TRBV7-8 and TRBJ1-1, with D unresolved. Trimming shortened V by 5 bases and J by 4 bases, and 14 bases separated the two germline ends. In germline, CDR1 is SGHVS, CDR2 FQNEAQ. This CDR3 spans 14 amino acids. CDR3 in DNA: TGTGCCAGCAGCCTTCTTCTAGTGGGCACTGAAGCTTTCTTT. This codes for CASSLLLVGTEAFF.

This clonotype has a count of ten or more. The gene calls are TRBV5-1 and TRBJ2-7; tentative D call: TRBD1 (6 bases). Germline V gene data show CDR1 as SGHRS and CDR2 as YFSETQ. This CDR3 has 15 residues. Trimming removed 4 bases at V and 3 bases at J, with 17 bases between. The CDR3 DNA follows: TGCGCCAGCAGCAGAGACCCGGGACACCTCTACGAGCAGTACTTC. It codes for CASSRDPGHLYEQYF.